This T cell receptor beta chain is drawn from a study of cytomegalovirus exposure and HLA in healthy donors (dated by TCRdb to about 2017). Background for the entire study: In an earlier analysis of 450 to 750 of the donors, under 300 Gb of sequence data and 90 million to 120 million unique TCR beta sequences from roughly 190 million T cells were reported. An early release covering some 640 HLA-typed donors comprised about 310 gigabases of sequencing data and about 90 million unique TCR sequences. Of the 350 to 450 genotyped donors, over 70% fell in the genetic ancestry cluster associated with self-reported Caucasian donors. The study was designed to test whether signatures of past pathogen exposure could be identified by cataloging public T cell receptors. The study used immunosequencing to profile the T cell repertoires of 600 to 850 subjects and linked those repertoires to cytomegalovirus serostatus. Besides the first cohort of roughly 700 subjects, a separate validation cohort made up of around 120 different subjects was used. To predict cytomegalovirus infection status, the study brought together high-throughput TCR immunosequencing, statistical association of individual TCRs with disease status, and machine learning. In a later analysis, previously published TCR beta repertoires from about 670 donors were re-analyzed and high-resolution HLA genotyping was added so that TCR occurrence patterns could be studied. The later analysis used no new phenotypic data to find candidate immune exposures, relying instead on TCR beta sequences and their occurrence across donors. An earlier analysis of 587 of the donors applied high-throughput TCR beta sequencing to assess whether each TCR beta V gene segment acted as functional or pseudogenic. Donor age, sex, ethnicity and CMV serostatus were collected together with the repertoire data. In a later genetic analysis, genome-wide SNP genotypes for about three fifths of the roughly 670 donors were used, and that subset was treated as a discovery cohort. Every repertoire in the discovery cohort had been generated on one and the same sequencing platform. HLA typing covered class I and class II loci at four-digit resolution. Typing coverage varied by locus: roughly 629-640 donors for A, B, C, DRB1 and DQB1; approximately 500 for DQA1; some 610 for DPA1; more than 450 for DPB1. Because of strong linkage in the cohort, a handful of DR-DQ haplotypes were treated as single units for association and clustering. Among 398 genotyped donors of the cohort, an average of 235,054 unique TCR beta nucleotide sequences were sequenced per donor, 15% to 20% of them non-productive. Study-level results and caveats: A later genetic analysis associated a missense DCLRE1C variant with V-gene and J-gene trimming of TCR beta chains, and an independent cohort replicated the association. In this cohort, only TCR beta chains were sequenced, and detectable features were limited by the absence of alpha or paired-chain data. In an earlier analysis of approximately 600 of the donors, most TCR beta V segments were observed in productive rearrangements about 87% or about 30% of the time, broadly matching IMGT annotations. Presence/absence analyses assumed roughly uniform sequencing depth across donors, an assumption that may not hold. Some IMGT-functional V segments, including TRBV6-2 and TRBV6-3, could not be told apart with the 87-base-pair reads, so those segments were excluded. In a later genetic analysis, fewer N-insertions in productive TCRs were reported among donors in an Asian-associated ancestry cluster than the 666-donor mean. In a later analysis, the rate of TCR association differed among HLA loci, with DRB1 alleles having the most associated TCRs and HLA-C alleles having the fewest. At a false discovery rate of 0.05, a later analysis linked around 17,000 TCR beta sequences to specific HLA alleles. A further reported finding was that TCR beta sequences accurately predicted the HLA-A and HLA-B alleles for most subjects in the first cohort. According to a later analysis, parvovirus B19, influenza, CMV and Epstein-Barr virus appeared linked to several top co-occurrence clusters. Immune exposure information for the cohort was limited to CMV serostatus. Cytomegalovirus status was reported to be diagnosed by the classifier with high specificity and sensitivity in both the original and validation cohorts. A later analysis found that most CMV-associated TCR beta chains appeared HLA-restricted, with HLA associations seemingly driven largely by CMV exposure. In a later analysis, HLA-associated TCR beta chains showed more clonal expansion and lower generation probabilities than non-associated chains that were equally common. A cluster of highly shared sequence variants was judged likely to represent a technical artifact of the sequencing pipeline. The earlier analysis of some 540 of the donors excluded roughly 17 rarely observed V segments, including chromosome 9 orphons, because counts were too low. The authors suggested that the approach could potentially be extended to other disease states and immunological phenotypes. While some public TCRs were present in many individuals, most TCR sequences turned up only very rarely across donors. The study listed 164 TCR beta chains as associated with cytomegalovirus. Because some donors lacked HLA typing at each locus, the association tests relied only on the typed subset. Three of the identified cytomegalovirus-associated TCR beta chains were confirmed in vitro to be specific for cytomegalovirus antigens. Correlated functional status among segregating V segments might be attributable to linkage disequilibrium, but an unknown experimental factor could not be ruled out. When HLA alleles, especially DR and DQ, strongly co-occurred, TCR associations were difficult to assign to individual alleles.

The library came from the immunoSEQ multiplex PCR assay. For the multiplex PCR, a mixture combining 60 forward primers for TCR Vbeta segments and 13 reverse primers for TCR Jbeta segments was used. Amplification of the CDR3 region of rearranged TCR beta genes was performed with a multiplex PCR assay on genomic DNA. On the Illumina HiSeq System, the amplified TCR beta libraries were sequenced as 87-base-pair reads. The original methods were these. Across the 600 to 700 repertoires, a later analysis counted tens of millions of unique TCR beta chains, roughly 11 million of which were shared by at least two donors. A nearest-neighbor algorithm error-corrected the raw reads and collapsed the reads into unique sequences, merging closely related sequences to remove PCR and sequencing errors. V, D and J gene segments were assigned by aligning CDR3 sequences to IMGT reference sequences. Each retained sequence needed at least a six-nucleotide match to both a V gene segment and a J gene segment. A rearrangement counted as productive if the CDR3 had no stop codons and remained in frame with V and J, and every other rearrangement counted as non-productive. Following IMGT convention, CDR3 was defined as the stretch from the second conserved V-encoded cysteine up to the conserved J-encoded phenylalanine. In an earlier analysis of roughly 580 of the donors, sequences lacking an unambiguous match to a single V gene segment were excluded. In an earlier analysis of 450 to 700 of the donors, V segments were called functional above 56.7% productive rearrangements and were called segregating when the between-donor standard deviation exceeded 5%. To diagnose cytomegalovirus status from the catalog of TCR beta chain sequences, a statistical classification framework was built. In a later analysis, V and J genes were assigned by comparing TCR nucleotide sequences against IMGT/GENE-DB human TR gene sequences. In a later analysis, CDR3 sequences and most-parsimonious VDJ recombination scenarios were assigned using the TCRdist pipeline. A later analysis defined each TCR beta chain by its CDR3 amino acid sequence plus V-gene family, and excluded reads lacking a unique V-gene family. A later analysis removed 500 to 650 highly shared, low-generation-probability nucleotide sequences to deal with suspected cross-contamination and a sequencing artifact. In a later analysis, a clonal expansion index was calculated for each public chain from normalized within-repertoire ranks of inferred template counts. Generation probabilities in a later analysis came from a VDJ recombination model fitted to out-of-frame rearrangements, and those results were checked against IGoR. In a later analysis, TCR-TCR, TCR-HLA and TCR-CMV co-occurrence was scored with hypergeometric tests, and a repertoire-size bias correction was applied to TCR pairs. False discovery rates were estimated in a later analysis by permuting HLA or CMV assignments 20 times. A later analysis grouped co-occurring TCRs with DBSCAN, adding TCRdist sequence similarity when clustering within HLA-allele-positive subsets. For co-occurrence clustering, repertoires with fewer than 30,000 or more than 120,000 public chains were excluded, along with four to six repertoires with anomalous nucleotide sharing. TCRdb retrieved this table from immuneACCESS and kept in-frame rearrangements only. Not all clones are present; in checked studies, unresolved V genes account for under half, and no reason is known for the remainder. V, J and clone size are taken as reported in that table, and D and trimming were inferred from the DNA itself. For this sample the table gives 100,000 to 150,000 clones, of which approximately 84% were detected only once. The ten largest make up approximately 3% of the sample.

From V the trimming removes 5 bases and from J it removes 0 bases, while the gene matches leave 5 bases of the junction unaccounted for. CDR1 and CDR2, per the germline V gene, are SGHRS and YFSETQ. Reading from cysteine to phenylalanine, the CDR3 counts 15 amino acids. Only the CDR3 DNA is retained, 45 bases long and in frame from the first base. For this clone: The antigen it recognizes is unknown. Per-nucleotide qualities are absent, and no much larger clonotype sits a single base away.

The cohort consisted of 600 or so healthy bone marrow donors. At the time of sampling, all cohort members were nominally healthy, though unrecorded immune exposures were likely present. The donor was CMV seronegative and was included in the group of hundreds of seronegative cohort members. A peripheral blood sample was provided by each donor, and peripheral blood mononuclear cells were used for TCR beta sequencing. The Qiagen DNeasy Blood Extraction Kit was used to extract genomic DNA from the blood cell samples. What was sequenced was PBMCs. The sequence derives from a boy between 2 and 10 years old in good health and CMV-seronegative. This chain joins TRBV5-1 to TRBJ1-5; 7 of the junction bases match TRBD1. Here the CDR3 is given as CASSQGGLSNQPQHF. The nucleotide sequence reads as follows: TGCGCCAGCAGTCAGGGGGGACTTAGCAATCAGCCCCAGCATTTT.